A selection of T cell receptor beta chains follows, all from one sample in a study of T cell responses to AZD1222 COVID-19 vaccine. Clones were sequenced by immunoSEQ multiplex PCR, and TCRdb holds only the in-frame ones, with some missing. The table records under 120,000 clones, around 95% of them present only once. The input for sequencing was peripheral blood, taken on day 0 of AZD1222 vaccination. Receptors were obtained from an adult in good health. CDR3s include the opening cysteine and the closing phenylalanine or tryptophan. A D gene is named only where the DNA matches it firmly. Clone sizes are given selectively: once, few, many, or a class where the clone is expanded.

D	size	V	J	CDR3	DNA
.	few	TRBV5-8	TRBJ1-2	CASTGRRKIYGYTF	TGTGCCAGCACCGGACGGAGAAAAATCTATGGCTACACCTTC
TRBD2	.	TRBV7-8	TRBJ2-1	CASSAGGAGEQFF	TGTGCCAGCAGCGCCGGGGGGGCGGGTGAGCAGTTCTTC
TRBD1	.	TRBV10-3	TRBJ1-1	CAATGQGVTEAFF	TGTGCCGCGACAGGGCAGGGAGTAACTGAAGCTTTCTTT
TRBD2	.	TRBV6-2/TRBV6-3	TRBJ2-1	CASSYGLAGAYNEQFF	TGTGCCAGCAGTTACGGACTAGCGGGGGCATACAATGAGCAGTTCTTC
.	.	TRBV18	TRBJ1-2	CASSPTGEYGYTF	TGTGCCAGCTCACCGACAGGAGAATATGGCTACACCTTC
.	.	TRBV27	TRBJ1-6	CASRLGGYYNSPLHF	TGTGCCAGCAGGCTGGGAGGTTACTATAATTCACCCCTCCACTTT
TRBD1	.	TRBV28	TRBJ1-3	CASRQGTGGQGNTIYF	TGTGCCAGCCGACAAGGGACAGGGGGACAAGGAAACACCATATATTTT
.	.	TRBV5-1	TRBJ1-3	CASSSVSSGNTIYF	TGCGCCAGCAGCTCCGTATCCTCTGGAAACACCATATATTTT
.	.	TRBV20-1	TRBJ1-2	CSAPESYGYTF	TGCAGTGCTCCCGAGAGTTATGGCTACACCTTC
.	.	TRBV19	TRBJ2-7	CASSMTENSYEQYF	TGTGCCAGTAGTATGACCGAAAACTCCTACGAGCAGTACTTC
.	.	TRBV7-9	TRBJ1-3	CASRDTTGNTIYF	TGTGCCAGCAGGGATACGACTGGAAACACCATATATTTT
.	.	TRBV27	TRBJ2-7	CASSPPTAIYEQYF	TGTGCCAGCAGTCCCCCAACGGCGATCTACGAGCAGTACTTC
.	.	TRBV6-1	TRBJ2-1	CASSESDNLFF	TGTGCCAGCAGTGAATCCGACAACCTGTTCTTC
TRBD1	.	TRBV2	TRBJ2-2	CASSVRDRGSGELFF	TGTGCCAGCAGTGTCCGGGACAGGGGATCCGGGGAGCTGTTTTTT
.	.	TRBV3-1/TRBV3-2	TRBJ2-6	CASSQESFRTDTNSGANVLTF	TGTGCCAGCAGCCAAGAATCTTTCAGGACAGATACTAACTCTGGGGCCAACGTCCTGACTTTC
TRBD1	.	TRBV27	TRBJ2-7	CASSLDVRGSEQYF	TGTGCCAGCAGTTTAGACGTCAGGGGGTCCGAGCAGTACTTC
.	.	TRBV7-2	TRBJ1-1	CASSLVLGALEAFF	TGTGCCAGCAGCTTAGTATTAGGGGCCCTCGAAGCTTTCTTT
.	.	TRBV4-3	TRBJ1-3	CASSRRGDTIYF	TGCGCCAGCAGCCGTAGGGGGGACACCATATATTTT
.	.	TRBV19	TRBJ2-6	CASSTHRAGANVLTF	TGTGCCAGTAGTACTCACAGGGCTGGGGCCAACGTCCTGACTTTC
TRBD1	.	TRBV6-5	TRBJ1-4	CASSLDRGIEKLFF	TGTGCCAGCAGTTTGGACAGGGGTATTGAAAAACTGTTTTTT
.	.	TRBV11-2	TRBJ2-7	CASSHRAAYEQYF	TGTGCCAGCAGCCATAGGGCAGCCTACGAGCAGTACTTC
TRBD2	.	TRBV10-1	TRBJ2-7	CASSELQTGGRSEQYF	TGCGCCAGCAGTGAGTTACAGACGGGAGGTCGTTCCGAGCAGTACTTC
.	.	TRBV10-3	TRBJ2-1	CAISESGLDSRNEQFF	TGTGCCATCAGTGAGTCTGGGCTAGATTCCCGGAATGAGCAGTTCTTC
.	few	TRBV5-4	TRBJ2-6	CASSLVQVSGANVLTF	TGTGCCAGCAGCTTGGTGCAGGTCTCTGGGGCCAACGTCCTGACTTTC
.	.	TRBV11-1	TRBJ1-4	CASSLIPGLGNEKLFF	TGTGCCAGCAGCTTAATTCCGGGGCTCGGTAATGAAAAACTGTTTTTT
TRBD1	once	TRBV27	TRBJ1-2	CASGDRTYGYTF	TGTGCCAGCGGGGACAGAACCTATGGCTACACCTTC
.	.	TRBV18	TRBJ1-2	CASSPATGSYGYTF	TGTGCCAGCTCACCGGCGACAGGCTCCTATGGCTACACCTTC
.	.	TRBV30	TRBJ1-1	CAWSHGGGNTEAFF	TGTGCCTGGAGCCATGGGGGGGGGAACACTGAAGCTTTCTTT
.	.	TRBV21-1	TRBJ2-7	CASSKAGTPF	TGTGCCAGCAGCAAAGCGGGGACACCCTTC
.	once	TRBV6-5	TRBJ1-4	CAITGIEKLFF	TGTGCCATCACCGGGATTGAAAAACTGTTTTTT
.	.	TRBV3-1/TRBV3-2	TRBJ2-5	CASSQVEGTQYF	TGTGCCAGCAGCCAAGTTGAGGGGACCCAGTACTTC
TRBD2	.	TRBV7-8	TRBJ2-3	CASRPFLGGRAHTDTQYF	TGTGCCAGCAGGCCCTTCCTAGGCGGGAGGGCCCACACAGATACGCAGTATTTT
.	.	TRBV9	TRBJ2-3	CASSVGVTASTDTQYF	TGTGCCAGCAGCGTTGGGGTAACCGCTAGCACAGATACGCAGTATTTT
TRBD1	once	TRBV6-1	TRBJ2-7	CASSDRGLEQYF	TGTGCCAGCAGTGACAGGGGGCTCGAGCAGTACTTC
.	.	TRBV7-9	TRBJ1-3	CASSLGSGNTIYF	TGTGCCAGCAGCTTAGGCTCTGGAAACACCATATATTTT
.	.	TRBV2	TRBJ1-1	CASSKGTEAFF	TGTGCCAGCTCCAAGGGCACTGAAGCTTTCTTT
.	.	TRBV30	TRBJ1-5	CAWSKGSISNQPQHF	TGTGCCTGGAGTAAAGGGTCTATAAGCAATCAGCCCCAGCATTTT
.	.	TRBV6-4	TRBJ2-1	CASSVDGAGNEQFF	TGTGCCAGCAGTGTTGACGGGGCCGGGAATGAGCAGTTCTTC
.	.	TRBV24-1	TRBJ2-3	CATGDKASTDTQYF	TGTGCCACTGGGGACAAAGCTAGCACAGATACGCAGTATTTT
.	.	TRBV4-1	TRBJ1-2	CASSQTGLYGYTF	TGCGCCAGCAGCCAAACAGGTCTCTATGGCTACACCTTC
TRBD1	.	TRBV27	TRBJ1-5	CASRPGQGGFNQPQHF	TGTGCCAGCAGACCTGGACAGGGTGGCTTCAATCAGCCCCAGCATTTT
.	.	TRBV19	TRBJ1-2	CASSIDGSLYGYTF	TGTGCCAGTAGTATAGATGGCAGCCTCTATGGCTACACCTTC
.	.	TRBV2	TRBJ1-3	CASRDTYYSGNTIYF	TGTGCCAGCCGGGACACTTATTACTCTGGAAACACCATATATTTT
TRBD1	.	TRBV2	TRBJ1-5	CASRYGQGRPNQPQHF	TGTGCCAGCAGGTACGGACAGGGTAGGCCCAATCAGCCCCAGCATTTT